This T cell receptor beta chain stems from a study of blood T cell repertoires in COVID-19. For the study at large: There were acute and convalescent COVID-19 samples, and they came from the United States, Italy and Spain.

This CDR3 contains 12 residues. V shed 5 bases and J shed 0 bases, with 7 bases lying between them. Per germline, CDR1 GTSNPN and CDR2 SVGIG (reference sequence). Ages ranged from roughly 18 to 95 years, with residence in under 25 US areas. Original processing methods: Estimates of nucleated cell counts were drawn from the amplification of reference gene primers. Data came from immunoSEQ multiplex PCR; TCRdb stores just in-frame clones and leaves some out. V and J calls and clone size are as listed in that table; D and trimming were resolved from the DNA. The data contain approximately 390,000 clones, around nine tenths of them singletons.

The chain recombines TRBV30 with TRBJ1-2, with a weak D call TRBD1 (5 bases). The sequenced sample was PBMCs or T cells enriched from blood (not recorded which). The sequence derives from a woman aged 45-59 years who had recovered from COVID-19. CDR3 nucleotides: TGTGCCTGGGACAGAGCTAACTATGGCTACACCTTC. Translation gives CAWDRANYGYTF.